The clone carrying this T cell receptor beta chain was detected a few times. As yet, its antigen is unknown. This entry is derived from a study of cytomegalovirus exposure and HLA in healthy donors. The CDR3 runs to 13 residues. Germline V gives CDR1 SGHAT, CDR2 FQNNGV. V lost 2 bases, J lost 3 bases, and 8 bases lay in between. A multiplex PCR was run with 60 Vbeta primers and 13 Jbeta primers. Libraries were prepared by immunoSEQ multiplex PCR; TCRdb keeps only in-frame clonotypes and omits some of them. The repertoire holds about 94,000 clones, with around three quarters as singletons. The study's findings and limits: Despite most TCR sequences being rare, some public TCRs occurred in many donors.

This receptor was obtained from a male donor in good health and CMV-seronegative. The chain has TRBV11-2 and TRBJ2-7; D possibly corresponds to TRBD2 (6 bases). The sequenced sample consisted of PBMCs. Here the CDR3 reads CASSLRGGYEQYF. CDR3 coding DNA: TGTGCCAGCAGCTTAAGGGGAGGCTACGAGCAGTACTTC.